The 14 T cell receptor beta chains given below trace back to one sample, sequenced in a study of beta chain features in type 1 diabetes. All of the isolated RNA was reverse transcribed, so expressed TCRB transcripts were sequenced. The assay was immunoSEQ multiplex PCR, and TCRdb's table has in-frame clones only and misses some. Among roughly 330,000 clones, approximately 10% were seen once, and the ten largest hold around 0.015%. The sequenced material came from naive CD4+ T cells from blood. These receptor sequences come from a woman aged 25 to 39 in good health.

This clone was observed a handful of times. The chain employs TRBV7-9 and TRBJ2-1, with TRBD2 as a possible D gene (6 bases). Germline V gives CDR1 SEHNR, CDR2 FQNEAQ (reference sequence). Trimming stripped 1 base from V and 4 bases from J, with 11 bases between. CDR3 length: 15 residues. Here the CDR3 reads CASSLGGTGYNEQFF. The CDR3 DNA follows: TGTGCCAGCAGCTTAGGAGGGACTGGGTACAATGAGCAGTTCTTC.

This clone was picked up a small number of times. The rearrangement uses TRBV28 and TRBJ2-7; D is unclear. V was trimmed by 2 bases and J by 0 bases, leaving 8 bases between them. There are 14 residues in the CDR3. CDR1 is MDHEN and CDR2 is SYDVKM in the germline V gene. CDR3 region: CASSLDTVSYEQYF. In nucleotides, the CDR3 is TGTGCCAGCAGTTTAGACACTGTCTCCTACGAGCAGTACTTC.

The chain links TRBV7-2 to TRBJ1-2; D may be TRBD1 (6 bases). The CDR3 is made up of 15 amino acids. Germline CDR1 and CDR2: SGHTA and FQGNSA. V lost 1 base to trimming and J lost 7 bases, with 16 bases between them. The CDR3 sequence: CASSLGETGPGGYTF. The CDR3 DNA sequence: TGTGCCAGCAGCTTAGGGGAAACAGGGCCCGGTGGCTACACCTTC.

A few counts support this clone. The V call is TRBV19, the J call TRBJ2-2, with no clear D. Per germline, CDR1 LNHDA and CDR2 SQIVND (reference sequence). Trimming took 3 bases from V and 3 from J, leaving 8 bases between them. CDR3 length: 14 residues. CDR3 DNA: TGTGCCAGTAGTATGGTCCGGGACACCGGGGAGCTGTTTTTT. Translation gives CASSMVRDTGELFF.

This clone showed up just a few times. This chain connects TRBV6-5 to TRBJ2-1; TRBD1 matches at 7 bases. Unmatched junction bases numbered 6, after V lost 2 bases and J lost 14 bases. The germline V gene has CDR1 MNHEY and CDR2 SVGAGI. The length of the CDR3 is 12 residues. The CDR3 protein is CASSYVRGRKFF. In nucleotides, the CDR3 is TGTGCCAGCAGTTACGTGAGGGGGCGCAAGTTCTTC.

The V call is TRBV27, the J call TRBJ2-3; 10 nucleotides match TRBD2. The junction had 8 bases not matched to a gene; V was cut back by 7 bases and J by 1 base. The CDR3 covers 16 residues. Per germline, CDR1 MNHEY and CDR2 SMNVEV (reference sequence). The CDR3 DNA reads TGTGCCAGCAAACTGCTAGCGGGAGCGGGCACAGATACGCAGTATTTT. Its protein is CASKLLAGAGTDTQYF.

In this sample, this clone turned up a few times. The identical CDR3 is also encoded by other nucleotide sequences in the sample. The chain employs TRBV30 and TRBJ2-5, with 7 bases aligning to TRBD1. The germline V gene has CDR1 GTSNPN and CDR2 SVGIG (reference sequence). V was pared by 0 bases and J by 4 bases, with 2 bases of the junction left unmatched. The CDR3 extends over 13 amino acids. The CDR3 loop is CAWSVQGSETQYF. The CDR3 nucleotides are TGTGCCTGGAGTGTACAGGGGTCAGAGACCCAGTACTTC.

The chain employs TRBV30 and TRBJ1-5; 8 bases line up with TRBD1. CDR3 size: 15 residues. Germline loops: CDR1 GTSNPN, CDR2 SVGIG (reference sequence). V was pared by 5 bases and J by 5 bases, with 11 bases of the junction left unmatched. CDR3 nucleotides: TGTGCCTGGGCAGCAGGGGGCGCTTCGGATCAGCCCCAGCATTTT. It specifies CAWAAGGASDQPQHF.

This clone was seen more than once but under ten times. V and J are TRBV6-1 and TRBJ2-3; 9 positions match TRBD1. J was trimmed by 3 bases and V by 6 bases; bases with no gene match: 4. The CDR3 sequence is 14 residues long. CDR1 MNHNS and CDR2 SASEGT come from the germline V gene. CDR3 DNA: TGTGCCAGCAGACCGGGACAGGGAACAGATACGCAGTATTTT. Residues: CASRPGQGTDTQYF.

In its sample, this clone was seen a few times. The chain carries TRBV23-1 and TRBJ2-7, with 8 nucleotides matching TRBD2. TRBV23-1 is assigned to the ORF class and has an uncertain function. The CDR3 covers 15 residues. V dropped 4 bases and J dropped 0; count of bases not matched to a gene: 5. This chain's CDR3 is CASSPSGFRSYEQYF. For the CDR3, the DNA is TGCGCCAGCAGTCCTAGCGGGTTCCGCTCCTACGAGCAGTACTTC.

This clone was observed a few times. The rearrangement links TRBV19 to TRBJ2-1, with 9 bases that match TRBD2. CDR3 length equals 17 residues. Germline V CDR1 and CDR2: LNHDA, SQIVND (reference sequence). Losses at the gene ends were 3 bases for V and 0 bases for J; bases not matched to a gene: 6. The chain's CDR3 is CASSMLLAGNSYNEQFF. CDR3 bases: TGTGCCAGTAGTATGCTGCTAGCGGGGAACTCCTACAATGAGCAGTTCTTC.

V gene TRBV4-1 combines with J gene TRBJ2-5; D call uncertain. CDR3 length: 13 amino acids. Germline V gene data show CDR1 as MGHRA and CDR2 as YSYEKL. V dropped 1 base and J dropped 5 bases, with 8 bases sitting between them. Here the CDR3 reads CASSQVILETQYF. CDR3 nucleotide sequence: TGCGCCAGCAGCCAAGTGATACTGGAGACCCAGTACTTC.

This clone was seen more than once but under ten times. Other DNA variants within this sample encode the same CDR3. The rearrangement joins TRBV7-2 to TRBJ2-7, with 13 bases aligning to TRBD2. This CDR3 has 15 amino acids. Germline CDR1 reads SGHTA; CDR2 reads FQGNSA. The V gene end was trimmed by 1 base and the J gene end by 3 bases; junction bases not matched to a gene: 0. CDR3: CASSLGTSGSYEQYF. The CDR3 coding sequence is TGTGCCAGCAGCTTAGGGACTAGCGGGAGCTACGAGCAGTACTTC. The full variable domain, in which reference TRBV7-2 and TRBJ2-7 provide the parts outside the CDR3, is GAGVSQSPSNKVTEKGKDVELRCDPISGHTALYWYRQSLGQGLEFLIYFQGNSAPDKSGLPSDRFSAERTGGSVSTLTIQRTQQEDSAVYLCASSLGTSGSYEQYFGPGTRLTVT.

The chain's CDR3 is CASSYSAGNNQPQHF. The CDR3 DNA follows: TGTGCCAGCAGTTACTCAGCAGGGAACAATCAGCCCCAGCATTTT. The chain is built from TRBV6-6 and TRBJ1-5, with D possibly being TRBD1 (5 bases). Germline values: CDR1 MNHNY, CDR2 SVGAGI (reference sequence). CDR3 length: 15 amino acids. With 0 bases removed from V and 3 bases from J, the gap between germline ends came to 9 bases.